The T cell receptor (beta chain) described here comes from a study of T cell responses to AZD1222 COVID-19 vaccine. Study-level findings and limits: There were mostly white British donors and more females than males, and clonal diversity was possibly underestimated. Repertoire samples came only from after the peak T cell response. CD4 TCRs linked to vaccination spanned spike, dominating at 160-218 and 743-854.

V gave up 4 bases and J gave up 6 bases, with 10 bases separating them. The germline CDR1 and CDR2 sequences are SGHTA and FQGNSA. There are 13 residues in the CDR3. On this clone: Its matching antigen is unknown.

Using immunoSEQ multiplex PCR, the repertoire was profiled, and TCRdb retains in-frame clones only, with some absent. The sample lists 140,000 to 150,000 clones, approximately 89% seen once, with under 2% in the top ten. This TCR was recovered from an adult who received the AZD1222 COVID-19 vaccine. The sequences come from peripheral blood, collected 28 days after the second AZD1222 dose. The chain carries TRBV7-2 and TRBJ2-1; possibly TRBD1 or TRBD2 for D (5 bases each). CDR3 nucleotide sequence: TGTGCCAGCAGCTCAGGGACCGCCAATGAGCAGTTCTTC. Its translation: CASSSGTANEQFF.